This record concerns one T cell receptor (beta chain) sequence. The data were obtained in a study of cytomegalovirus exposure and HLA in healthy donors. The study ran its PCR with 60 Vbeta and 13 Jbeta primers. Data came from immunoSEQ multiplex PCR; TCRdb stores just in-frame clones and leaves some out. This table has under 200,000 clones, 68% appearing once. The CDR3 is 15 amino acids. The trim removed 4 bases at V and 1 base at J, leaving 5 bases unmatched. CDR1 and CDR2 from the germline V gene are MGHDK and SYGVNS. The gene calls are TRBV25-1 and TRBJ1-1, with 8 bases identical to TRBD1. The source of this sequence is a woman aged 40 to 50 in good health and CMV-seropositive. What was sequenced was PBMCs. The CDR3 DNA follows: TGTGCCAGCAGTGGCTGGACAGGGACGAACACTGAAGCTTTCTTT. Translating gives CASSGWTGTNTEAFF.